This is a list of T cell receptor beta chains from one sample in a study of identical twins. TCRdb itself ran the 5' RACE reads through MiXCR, one entry per CDR3 protein. The table has around 280,000 distinct CDR3 sequences, approximately 8.5% seen once. This same sample was also taken into another study, of yellow fever vaccine responses in identical twins.

The sequenced sample consisted of memory (CD45RO+) T cells sorted from blood. These receptors all come from a young woman in good health. The CDR3 runs from the conserved cysteine through the conserved F or W. The order of the fields is D gene, clone size, J gene, CDR3 length, V gene, CDR3 DNA, CDR3 protein. D genes are given only for firm matches. Clone size is not always given. Where it is, it says once, few, many or a class for expanded clones.

>TRBD2|few|TRBJ2-3|15|TRBV5-1
TGCGCCAGCAGCATCATTAGCGGGGAGGCAGATACGCAGTATTTT
CASSIISGEADTQYF
>TRBD1|many|TRBJ2-5|15|TRBV28
TGTGCCAGCAGCTTACGGACAGGGGTACAAGAGACCCAGTACTTC
CASSLRTGVQETQYF
>TRBD2|few|TRBJ2-7|15|TRBV9
TGTGCCAGCAGCGTAGGGGTACTAGCGGATTACGAGCAGTACTTC
CASSVGVLADYEQYF
>-|many|TRBJ1-5|15|TRBV20-1
TGCAGTGCTTCATATCAGGGGAATAGCAATCAGCCCCAGCATTTT
CSASYQGNSNQPQHF
>-|-|TRBJ1-1|14|TRBV20-1
TGCAGTGCTAGACTTGCAGGGAGAAACACTGAAGCTTTCTTT
CSARLAGRNTEAFF
>-|few|TRBJ1-1|15|TRBV13
TGTGCCAGCAGCCCGAGGACGGAACTGAACACTGAAGCTTTCTTT
CASSPRTELNTEAFF
>TRBD2|many|TRBJ2-2|15|TRBV29-1
TGCAGCGTTGGGCATACTAGCGGGAGAAGCGGGGAGCTGTTTTTT
CSVGHTSGRSGELFF
>-|-|TRBJ1-2|13|TRBV18
TGTGCCAGCTCACCACGCAGGGAACATGGCTACACCTTC
CASSPRREHGYTF
>-|many|TRBJ1-1|12|TRBV12-3/TRBV12-4
TGTGCCAGCAGTTTTCAGGGGACTGAAGCTTTCTTT
CASSFQGTEAFF
>-|many|TRBJ2-3|16|TRBV7-6
TGTGCCAGCAGCTCAAGGACTGGTCCAGGCACAGATACGCAGTATTTT
CASSSRTGPGTDTQYF
>-|few|TRBJ1-2|15|TRBV19
TGTGCCAGTACCAGGACAGTCGGCGGGGAGTATGGCTACACCTTC
CASTRTVGGEYGYTF
>TRBD1|many|TRBJ1-4|14|TRBV5-1
TGCGCCAGCAGCTTGGGACAGGGGATAGAAAAACTGTTTTTT
CASSLGQGIEKLFF
>-|many|TRBJ2-2|13|TRBV2
TGTGCCAGCAGTGAAGGGGGGTCCGGGGAGCTGTTTTTT
CASSEGGSGELFF
>-|-|TRBJ2-3|15|TRBV5-1
TGCGCCAGCAGCTTGCGGACTAATCCAGTAGATACGCAGTATTTT
CASSLRTNPVDTQYF
>-|many|TRBJ1-5|13|TRBV29-1
TGCAGCGTTGGGGGCGGCTCCAATCAGCCCCAGCATTTT
CSVGGGSNQPQHF
>-|-|TRBJ2-3|15|TRBV7-3
TGTGCCAGCAGCCGTAGCGGAGTCGCACGCGATACGCAGTATTTT
CASSRSGVARDTQYF
>-|few|TRBJ1-5|17|TRBV28
TGTGCCAGCAGTTCCACTAACAGGGATCGTTACAATCAGCCCCAGCATTTT
CASSSTNRDRYNQPQHF
>-|few|TRBJ2-5|13|TRBV5-1
TGCGCCAGCAGCTTGAGTTGGGGGGAGACCCAGTACTTC
CASSLSWGETQYF
>-|many|TRBJ2-5|14|TRBV24-1
TGTGCCACCAGTGATCCAAGGAGGGTAGAGACCCAGTACTTC
CATSDPRRVETQYF
>TRBD1|-|TRBJ1-4|14|TRBV6-1
TGTGCCAGCATCCTAGGACAGGAGGGTGAAAAACTGTTTTTT
CASILGQEGEKLFF
>TRBD2|few|TRBJ2-7|15|TRBV20-1
TGCAGTGCTAGCCCCAGGGGCGGGAGGCCCTACGAGCAGTACTTC
CSASPRGGRPYEQYF
>-|many|TRBJ2-4|19|TRBV2
TGTGCCAGCAGAACCGGGACAAGCAATGAATTATTAGCCAAAAACATTCAGTACTTC
CASRTGTSNELLAKNIQYF
>TRBD2|many|TRBJ2-3|18|TRBV7-2
TGTGCCAGCAGCTTAGCTAGCGGGGGGGCCCCCCCGACAGATACGCAGTATTTT
CASSLASGGAPPTDTQYF
>-|few|TRBJ2-2|15|TRBV24-1
TGTGCCACCAGTGATTTGTCGACCTACTCCGGGGAGCTGTTTTTT
CATSDLSTYSGELFF
>TRBD1|few|TRBJ2-5|17|TRBV6-2/TRBV6-3
TGTGCCAGCAGACGAGCTGGGACAGGGGGCCGGCAAGAGACCCAGTACTTC
CASRRAGTGGRQETQYF
>-|many|TRBJ2-3|14|TRBV5-1
TGCGCCAGCGGCGTGCTAGCGAGCACAGATACGCAGTATTTT
CASGVLASTDTQYF
>TRBD1|few|TRBJ2-7|14|TRBV5-1
TGCGCCAGCAGCCCGAGGACAGGGCTCGACGAGCAGTACTTC
CASSPRTGLDEQYF
>TRBD2|many|TRBJ2-3|15|TRBV7-9
TGTGCCAGCACCTCATCGGGGGGGCGACCGGATACGCAGTATTTT
CASTSSGGRPDTQYF
>TRBD1|few|TRBJ1-2|15|TRBV28
TGTGCCAGCAGCTCCACGACAGGGGATGGCTATGGCTACACCTTC
CASSSTTGDGYGYTF
>-|-|TRBJ2-5|14|TRBV2
TGTGCCAGCAAATTGGTGGGAGTTCGAGAGACCCAGTACTTC
CASKLVGVRETQYF
>TRBD1|many|TRBJ1-5|19|TRBV5-1
TGCGCCAGCAGCTTGGCCCCAAGACAGGGGACTTATAGAAATCAGCCCCAGCATTTT
CASSLAPRQGTYRNQPQHF
>-|few|TRBJ2-1|14|TRBV11-3
TGTGCCAGCAGCTTAGGATGGGGTTACAATGAGCAGTTCTTC
CASSLGWGYNEQFF
>TRBD1|few|TRBJ2-4|12|TRBV20-1
TGCAGTGCTGGACAGGGCGAAAACATTCAGTACTTC
CSAGQGENIQYF
>TRBD2|-|TRBJ2-5|16|TRBV5-1
TGCGCCAGCAGCCCTGGCTCCGGGGGGGGGCAAGAGACCCAGTACTTC
CASSPGSGGGQETQYF
>-|few|TRBJ2-7|13|TRBV7-7
TGTGCCAGCAGCTTAGAGAGAGGAACCGAGCAGTACTTC
CASSLERGTEQYF
>-|-|TRBJ2-6|14|TRBV28
TGTGCCAGCAGTTTCGGCTCTGGGGCCAACGTCCTGACTTTC
CASSFGSGANVLTF
>-|few|TRBJ2-3|16|TRBV27
TGTGCCAGCACCGCCCGTGTCCTACCTGACACAGATACGCAGTATTTT
CASTARVLPDTDTQYF
>TRBD2|-|TRBJ2-6|23|TRBV6-4
TGTGCCAGCAGTGATTCTCCGGGGTTGGGACTTGGACTAGCGGGAGCCGGGGCCAACGTCCTGACTTTC
CASSDSPGLGLGLAGAGANVLTF
>-|few|TRBJ2-2|15|TRBV20-1
TGCAGTGCTAGACATGCACTTACGAACACCGGGGAGCTGTTTTTT
CSARHALTNTGELFF
>TRBD2|-|TRBJ2-1|14|TRBV27
TGTGCCAGCAGTTTAAACCCGGGACTAGCTGAGCAGTTCTTC
CASSLNPGLAEQFF
>-|-|TRBJ1-5|14|TRBV5-4
TGTGCCAGCAGCACGGGGACGGTCAATCAGCCCCAGCATTTT
CASSTGTVNQPQHF
>TRBD1|many|TRBJ1-1|17|TRBV2
TGTGCCATCCGTGGGGGCCGGGACAGGCCATCGAACACTGAAGCTTTCTTT
CAIRGGRDRPSNTEAFF
>-|few|TRBJ2-7|13|TRBV3-1
TGTGCCAGCAGCCAAGGTAGTAAGTACGAGCAGTACTTC
CASSQGSKYEQYF
>-|-|TRBJ1-5|13|TRBV15
TGTGCCACCAGCAGAGTCGTGTTTCAGCCCCAGCATTTT
CATSRVVFQPQHF
>TRBD2|-|TRBJ2-3|17|TRBV20-1
TGCAGTGCTAGAGAATCCAGACTAGCGGCATTTGGAGATACGCAGTATTTT
CSARESRLAAFGDTQYF
>-|few|TRBJ1-1|13|TRBV3-1
TGTGCCAGCAGCCACGAGGGGGGCACTGAAGCTTTCTTT
CASSHEGGTEAFF
>TRBD1|-|TRBJ1-6|15|TRBV6-5
TGTGCCAGCAGTTACGGGACAGGGACTTGGCTACCCCTCCACTTT
CASSYGTGTWLPLHF
>TRBD2|many|TRBJ2-1|15|TRBV20-1
TGCAGTGCTACCGCTAGCGGTACGGACCTTCAGGTGCAGTTCTTC
CSATASGTDLQVQFF
>TRBD1|many|TRBJ1-6|14|TRBV2
TGTGCCAGCAGCGGGGACAGCCGAAATTCACCCCTCCACTTT
CASSGDSRNSPLHF
>TRBD1|-|TRBJ1-1|15|TRBV7-2
TGTGCCAGCAGCTTGTGGACAGGATCAAACACTGAAGCTTTCTTT
CASSLWTGSNTEAFF
>TRBD2|few|TRBJ2-3|17|TRBV11-3
TGTGCCAGCAGCTCGAGGGAGCTAGCGGGACGCACAGATACGCAGTATTTT
CASSSRELAGRTDTQYF
>TRBD1|-|TRBJ2-5|13|TRBV6-4
TGTGCCAGCAGGACAGGGGTCCAAGAGACCCAGTACTTC
CASRTGVQETQYF
>-|few|TRBJ2-4|12|TRBV28
TGTGCCAGCACCCGGGGCAACGGCATTCAGTACTTC
CASTRGNGIQYF
>-|many|TRBJ2-5|16|TRBV2
TGTGCCAGCAGTGGGTCATACGGATTAAAGGGGGAGACCCAGTACTTC
CASSGSYGLKGETQYF
>TRBD1|many|TRBJ1-2|13|TRBV6-2/TRBV6-3
TGTGCCAGCACCGGACAGGGGGACTATGGCTACACCTTC
CASTGQGDYGYTF
>TRBD1|-|TRBJ1-2|14|TRBV28
TGTGCCAGCAGAGGCAGGGGGAATAACTATGGCTACACCTTC
CASRGRGNNYGYTF
>-|few|TRBJ1-1|15|TRBV7-2
TGTGCCAGCAGCTTAATAGTAACTCAGAACACTGAAGCTTTCTTT
CASSLIVTQNTEAFF